This T cell receptor beta chain stems from a study of CXCR3-negative and CXCR3-positive naive CD8 T cells. Study-wide points: Similar TRBV-TRBJ usage characterized naive CXCR3-negative and CXCR3-positive cells; memory cells differed. A higher hydrophobicity marked the TRB CDR3s of CXCR3-positive naive cells versus CXCR3-negative naive cells. Memory CD8+ cells had much lower diversity, and both naive subsets had comparably high diversity. CD5 surface expression was similar among naive subsets, and TCR strength was estimated by inference from TRB CDR3 properties.

The CDR3 spans 12 residues. Germline CDR1 is MNHEY and CDR2 is SVGEGT. TRB cDNA libraries were made by UMI-labeled 5' RACE. TCRdb reprocessed the 5' RACE reads; each CDR3 protein has one entry and no DNA is given. This listing includes 150,000 or so distinct CDR3 sequences. A word on this clonotype: Its specificity is unknown.

The sorter processed each CD8+ T cell subset in triplicate at roughly 300,000 cells apiece. This chain connects TRBV6-2 or TRBV6-3 to TRBJ1-1; lacking DNA, the TRBD1 call made by TCRdb goes unchecked. Sequenced: naive CXCR3+ CD8+ T cells from blood. Subset reported: CD45RO-CCR7+CD27+CD95- naive CD8+ T cells expressing CXCR3 (TNR3+). The receptor was derived from a human donor in good health. Some clones in this sample may be carry-over from other donors' samples. CDR3 sequence reads: CASSLDRIEAFF.